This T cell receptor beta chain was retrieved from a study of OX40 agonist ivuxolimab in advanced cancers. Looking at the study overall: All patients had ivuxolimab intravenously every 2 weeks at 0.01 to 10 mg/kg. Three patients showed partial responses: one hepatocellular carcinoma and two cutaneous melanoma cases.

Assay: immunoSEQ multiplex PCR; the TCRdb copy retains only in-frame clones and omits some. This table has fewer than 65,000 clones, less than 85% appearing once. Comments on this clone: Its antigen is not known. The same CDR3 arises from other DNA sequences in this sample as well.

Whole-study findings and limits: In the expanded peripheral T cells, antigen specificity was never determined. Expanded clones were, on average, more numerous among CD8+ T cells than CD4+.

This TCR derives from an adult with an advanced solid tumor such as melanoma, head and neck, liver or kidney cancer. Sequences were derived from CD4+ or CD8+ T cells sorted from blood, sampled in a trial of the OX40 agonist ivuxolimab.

The CDR3, as DNA: TGTGCCAGCAGTTCATTCCTGAACACTGAAGCTTTCTTT. It specifies CASSSFLNTEAFF. The chain employs TRBV28 and TRBJ1-1; the D is unclear. The germline CDR1 and CDR2 sequences are MDHEN and SYDVKM. This CDR3 spans 13 amino acids. Trimming shortened V by 4 bases and J by 0 bases, and 6 bases separated the two germline ends.